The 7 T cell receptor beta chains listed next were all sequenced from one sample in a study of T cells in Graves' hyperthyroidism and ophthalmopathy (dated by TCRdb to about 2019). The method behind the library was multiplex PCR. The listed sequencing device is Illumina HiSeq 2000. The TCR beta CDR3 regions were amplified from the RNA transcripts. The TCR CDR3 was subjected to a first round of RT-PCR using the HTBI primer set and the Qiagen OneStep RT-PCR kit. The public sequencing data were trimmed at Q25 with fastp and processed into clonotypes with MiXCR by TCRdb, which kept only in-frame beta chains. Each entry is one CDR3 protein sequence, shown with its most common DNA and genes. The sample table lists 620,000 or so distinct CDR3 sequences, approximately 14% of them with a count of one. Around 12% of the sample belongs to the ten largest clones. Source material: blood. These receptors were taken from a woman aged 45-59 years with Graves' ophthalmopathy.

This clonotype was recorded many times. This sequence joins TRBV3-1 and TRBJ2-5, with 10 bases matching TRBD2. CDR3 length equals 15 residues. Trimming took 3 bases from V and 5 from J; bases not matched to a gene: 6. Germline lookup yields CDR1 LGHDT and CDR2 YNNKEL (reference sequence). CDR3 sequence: CASSQAGTSVETQYF. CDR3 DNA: TGTGCCAGCAGCCAGGCCGGGACTAGCGTTGAGACCCAGTACTTC.

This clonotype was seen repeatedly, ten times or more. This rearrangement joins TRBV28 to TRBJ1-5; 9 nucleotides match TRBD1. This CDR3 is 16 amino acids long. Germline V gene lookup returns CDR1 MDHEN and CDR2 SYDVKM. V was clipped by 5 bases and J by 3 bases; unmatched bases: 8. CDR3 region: CASSTSRTGDNQPQHF. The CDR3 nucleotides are TGTGCCAGCAGTACCTCAAGGACAGGGGACAATCAGCCCCAGCATTTT.

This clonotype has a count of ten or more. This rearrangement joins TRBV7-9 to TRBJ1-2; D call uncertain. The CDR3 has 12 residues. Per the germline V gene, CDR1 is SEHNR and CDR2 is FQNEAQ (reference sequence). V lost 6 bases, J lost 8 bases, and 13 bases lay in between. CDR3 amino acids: CASRPGTGGYTF. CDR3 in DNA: TGTGCCAGCAGGCCGGGAACCGGAGGCTACACCTTC.

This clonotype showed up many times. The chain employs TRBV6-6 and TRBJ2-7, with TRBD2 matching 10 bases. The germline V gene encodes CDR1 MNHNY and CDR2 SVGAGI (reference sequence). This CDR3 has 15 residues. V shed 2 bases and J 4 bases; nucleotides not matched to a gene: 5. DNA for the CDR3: TGTGCCAGCAGTTACCGTGGGACTAGCGAGTACGAGCAGTACTTC. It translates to CASSYRGTSEYEQYF.

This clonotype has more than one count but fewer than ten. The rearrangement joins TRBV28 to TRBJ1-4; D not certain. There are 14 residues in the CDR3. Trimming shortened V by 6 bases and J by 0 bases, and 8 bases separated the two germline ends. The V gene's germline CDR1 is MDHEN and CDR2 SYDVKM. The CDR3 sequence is CASRTAATNEKLFF. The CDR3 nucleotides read TGTGCCAGCAGAACAGCCGCAACTAATGAAAAACTGTTTTTT.

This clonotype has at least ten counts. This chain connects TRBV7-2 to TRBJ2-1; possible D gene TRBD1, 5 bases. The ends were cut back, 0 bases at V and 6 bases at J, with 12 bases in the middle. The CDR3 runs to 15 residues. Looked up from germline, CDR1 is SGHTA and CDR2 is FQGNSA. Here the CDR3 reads CASSLATGWGNEQFF. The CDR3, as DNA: TGTGCCAGCAGCTTAGCAACAGGATGGGGCAATGAGCAGTTCTTC.

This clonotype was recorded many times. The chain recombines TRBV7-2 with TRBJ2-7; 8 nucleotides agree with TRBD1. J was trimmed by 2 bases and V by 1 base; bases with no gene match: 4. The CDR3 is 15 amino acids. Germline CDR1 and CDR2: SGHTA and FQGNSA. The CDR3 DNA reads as TGTGCCAGCAGCTTAGTCTGGGACAGGACCTACGAGCAGTACTTC. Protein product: CASSLVWDRTYEQYF.